This TCR beta chain derives from a study of shared clonotypes between healthy human individuals. Study overall: Aged between 18 and 49, the donors were two women and a few men.

Germline V gene sequence: CDR1 SQVTM, CDR2 ANQGSEA. There are 12 residues in the CDR3. The germline V and J ends were trimmed by 4 bases and 3 bases, with 9 bases remaining between them. With regard to this clone: Its antigen remains unidentified.

Study-level points and caveats: The authors expected sequencing depth to affect clonotype sharing among donors. Clonotypes shared by all four sorted-subset donors had higher generation probabilities than non-shared clonotypes. In the sorted subsets, rarefaction showed sequencing was incomplete despite large depth.

Clones were sequenced by immunoSEQ multiplex PCR, and TCRdb holds only the in-frame ones, with some missing. The table includes around 1.9 million clones, just over 90% detected once. CD45RO-negative CD8 cells positively selected for CCR7 made up the naive population, which excluded terminally differentiated effector memory CD45RA+ cells. What was sequenced was naive CD8+ T cells from PBMCs. The receptor comes from a man between 18 and 29 years old in good health. Some clones in this sample may be carry-over from other donors' samples. The chain links TRBV29-1 to TRBJ1-2; D is perhaps TRBD1 (6 bases). Here the CDR3 DNA reads TGCAGCGTTGGACAGGCTTACTATGGCTACACCTTC. Its protein product is CSVGQAYYGYTF.